This TCR beta chain was found in a study of response to subunit inactivated influenza vaccine (dated 2018 in TCRdb). Broadly, across the study: The study used deep quantitative T cell receptor repertoire profiling to track responses to a trivalent subunit inactivated influenza vaccine. Study-wide conclusions, independent of this receptor: It was suggested by the authors that each seasonal influenza vaccination may recruit only a limited number of new T cells.

This clonotype was observed many times. What this receptor recognizes is not known. There are no base qualities to consult, and no much larger clone falls within one base. The CDR3 contains 13 residues, cysteine and phenylalanine counted. Only the CDR3 portion is preserved as DNA: 39 bases, with reading frame beginning at the first base. The junction carries 8 bases between V and J, which are trimmed by 3 bases and 4 bases respectively. The germline V gene sets CDR1 to SGHTA and CDR2 to FQGNSA. The protocol used for the library was RT-PCR. TCRdb lists the instrument as Illumina HiSeq 2500. TCRdb reprocessed the public reads (quality trimming at Q25 with fastp, clone calling with MiXCR) and kept in-frame beta chains. Merged by CDR3 protein, the rows form single entries marked with the most common genes and DNA. The sample data list hundreds of thousands of distinct CDR3 sequences, and 12% of these were observed just once. Around 9.6% of the sample is in the top ten clones.

Specimen: PBMCs from blood, collected on the day of vaccination. The rearrangement combines TRBV7-2 with TRBJ2-3; the D gene cannot be named for sure. The TCR comes from a man aged 50 to 59 who received an inactivated influenza vaccine. Donor details come from another sample of the same person, matched by shared clones. This receptor carries the CDR3 CASSFSVADTQYF. The nucleotide sequence reads TGTGCCAGCAGCTTTTCCGTTGCAGATACGCAGTATTTT.